The 29 T cell receptor beta chains reported below all come from one sample, sequenced in a study of cytomegalovirus exposure and HLA in healthy donors. Use of 60 Vbeta and 13 Jbeta primers characterized the PCR. The assay was immunoSEQ multiplex PCR, and TCRdb's table has in-frame clones only and misses some. The profile shows fewer than 200,000 clones, roughly 76% of them singletons. The source material was PBMCs. The receptor source for this set is a man between 60 and 75 years old in good health and CMV-seronegative.

In its sample, this clone was seen once. The chain links TRBV7-2 to TRBJ2-5, with TRBD2 matching over 8 bases. J was trimmed by 1 base and V by 5 bases; bases with no gene match: 6. CDR1 is SGHTA, CDR2 FQGNSA, per germline. This CDR3 spans 15 amino acids. CDR3 sequence reads: CASSVGGEGQETQYF. The CDR3 coding sequence is TGTGCCAGCAGCGTCGGGGGGGAGGGCCAAGAGACCCAGTACTTC. Supplemented by reference TRBV7-2 and TRBJ2-5, the full variable domain reads GAGVSQSPSNKVTEKGKDVELRCDPISGHTALYWYRQSLGQGLEFLIYFQGNSAPDKSGLPSDRFSAERTGGSVSTLTIQRTQQEDSAVYLCASSVGGEGQETQYFGPGTRLLVL.

The gene calls are TRBV19 and TRBJ2-6, with 12 bases fitting TRBD1. The V and J ends lost 6 bases and 4 bases, in that order; junction bases with no gene match: 4. The CDR3 has 16 residues. Germline loops: CDR1 LNHDA, CDR2 SQIVND (reference sequence). The CDR3 here is CASSGTGGGGANVLTF. CDR3 nucleotides: TGTGCCAGTAGCGGGACAGGGGGCGGAGGGGCCAACGTCCTGACTTTC. The variable domain in full, completed from reference TRBV19 and TRBJ2-6, reads DGGITQSPKYLFRKEGQNVTLSCEQNLNHDAMYWYRQDPGQGLRLIYYSQIVNDFQKGDIAEGYSVSREKKESFPLTVTSAQKNPTAFYLCASSGTGGGGANVLTFGAGSRLTVL.

This sequence joins TRBV9 and TRBJ1-2; 9 nucleotides align to TRBD1. The CDR3 runs to 16 residues. V was clipped by 3 bases and J by 0 bases; unmatched bases: 6. Germline CDR1 reads SGDLS; CDR2 reads YYNGEE. The CDR3, as DNA: TGTGCCAGCAGCGACACGACAGGGGGAGCTAACTATGGCTACACCTTC. It is translated as CASSDTTGGANYGYTF.

This clone was counted between two and nine times. The chain uses TRBV12-5 and TRBJ1-2; perhaps TRBD1 as D (6 bases). Germline loops: CDR1 LGHNT, CDR2 FRNRAP. V lost 1 base and J lost 4, with 16 bases in between. This CDR3 contains 16 residues. The CDR3 loop reads CASGLATPTGSYGYTF. DNA of the CDR3: TGTGCTAGTGGTTTGGCGACCCCAACAGGGAGCTATGGCTACACCTTC.

The CDR3 bases are TGCGCCAGCAGCTTGGAATCTCCACGGCTAGCGGGGCATGAGCAGTTCTTC. As protein: CASSLESPRLAGHEQFF. The V gene is TRBV5-1, the J gene TRBJ2-1; 9 bases map to TRBD2. Germline trimming cut 0 bases from V and 8 bases from J; bases unmatched to any gene: 12. The germline CDR1 and CDR2 sequences are SGHRS and YFSETQ. The length of the CDR3 is 17 residues.

This clone was seen ten or more times. The chain recombines TRBV6-5 with TRBJ1-1; D remains unclear. This CDR3 is 13 amino acids long. CDR1 MNHEY and CDR2 SVGAGI come from the germline V gene. V gave up 5 bases and J gave up 1 base, with 8 bases separating them. This CDR3 is CASSTRENTEAFF. The CDR3 nucleotides read TGTGCCAGCAGTACCCGAGAGAACACTGAAGCTTTCTTT.

The chain joins TRBV12-5 to TRBJ2-1; 12 bases are shared with TRBD2. Losses at the gene ends were 6 bases for V and 6 bases for J; bases not matched to a gene: 9. The CDR3 covers 16 residues. Germline CDR1 reads LGHNT; CDR2 reads FRNRAP. The CDR3 here is CASGPPLAGGPNEQFF. The CDR3 coding sequence is TGTGCTAGTGGCCCACCACTAGCGGGAGGTCCCAATGAGCAGTTCTTC.

The chain carries TRBV4-3 and TRBJ2-3; 8 nucleotides line up with TRBD2. The ends lost 0 bases at V and 2 bases at J; junction bases unmatched: 7. The CDR3 is 17 residues long. Germline values: CDR1 LGHNA, CDR2 YSLEER. DNA for the CDR3: TGCGCCAGCAGCCAAGATATGATAGCGGGGTCCACAGATACGCAGTATTTT. Translated: CASSQDMIAGSTDTQYF.

V gene TRBV21-1 combines with J gene TRBJ2-5; the table gives TRBD2 as D, unverified against the DNA. TRBV21-1 is marked as a pseudogene. The CDR3 loop spans 15 amino acids. The CDR3 DNA is TGTGCCAGCAGCAAAGTAGAAGAGTTCCAAGAGACCCAGTACTTC. Residues: CASSKVEEFQETQYF.

The genes are TRBV19 and TRBJ2-7; 7 positions match TRBD2. V trimming: 5 bases; J trimming: 0 bases; junction bases outside the gene matches: 4. CDR3 size: 14 residues. From germline, CDR1 is LNHDA and CDR2 SQIVND (reference sequence). For the CDR3, the DNA is TGTGCCAGTAGTGTCGGGGGGAACTCCTACGAGCAGTACTTC. As protein: CASSVGGNSYEQYF.

The chain couples TRBV4-3 to TRBJ2-6; TRBD2 aligns across 10 bases. This CDR3 has 20 amino acids. Germline CDR1 is LGHNA and CDR2 is YSLEER. J was trimmed by 0 bases and V by 0 bases; bases with no gene match: 8. In DNA form, the CDR3 reads TGCGCCAGCAGCCAAGACGTCCATTTAGCGGGGGGCTCTGGGGCCAACGTCCTGACTTTC. It encodes CASSQDVHLAGGSGANVLTF.

A few counts support this clone. Distinct nucleotide sequences in the sample also encode this CDR3. V and J are TRBV7-9 and TRBJ1-5, with D unclear. Germline CDR1 is SEHNR and CDR2 is FQNEAQ (reference sequence). V was pared by 1 base and J by 4 bases, with 8 bases between. The CDR3 extends over 14 amino acids. DNA for the CDR3: TGTGCCAGCAGCTTAGGAGGGTTGAATCAGCCCCAGCATTTT. This codes for CASSLGGLNQPQHF. The entire variable domain, with the rest obtained from reference TRBV7-9 and TRBJ1-5, is as follows: DTGVSQNPRHKITKRGQNVTFRCDPISEHNRLYWYRQTLGQGPEFLTYFQNEAQLEKSRLLSDRFSAERPKGSFSTLEIQRTEQGDSAMYLCASSLGGLNQPQHFGDGTRLSIL.

This clone was detected once. This chain uses TRBV28 with TRBJ2-3, with D possibly being TRBD2 (5 bases). The V gene's germline CDR1 is MDHEN and CDR2 SYDVKM. The length of the CDR3 is 12 residues. Between the trimmed V and J ends, which lost 3 bases and 8 bases, there was a span of 9 bases. DNA for the CDR3: TGTGCCAGCAGTTTCCCTAGCTTTACGCAGTATTTT. Its translation is CASSFPSFTQYF.

The chain combines TRBV6-5 with TRBJ2-1, with a tentative D call TRBD1 (5 bases). With 4 bases removed from V and 7 bases from J, the gap between germline ends came to 14 bases. The CDR3 is 14 amino acids. Germline V CDR1 and CDR2: MNHEY, SVGAGI. The CDR3 bases are TGTGCCAGCAGTTTAACAGGACACCAAAATGAGCAGTTCTTC. Translated: CASSLTGHQNEQFF.

The genes are TRBV13 and TRBJ2-5; the D gene is possibly TRBD2 (5 bases). Deletions cut 1 base from V and 5 bases from J, with 17 bases between. The CDR3 totals 16 residues. From germline, CDR1 is PRHDT and CDR2 FYEKMQ (reference sequence). For the CDR3, the DNA is TGTGCCAGCAGCTTAGCGGCCCTAGCCCCCTCGGAGACCCAGTACTTC. It specifies CASSLAALAPSETQYF.

V and J are TRBV28 and TRBJ1-2; D may be TRBD1 (6 bases). The germline V and J ends were trimmed by 2 bases and 4 bases, with 8 bases remaining between them. Germline V gives CDR1 MDHEN, CDR2 SYDVKM. The CDR3 is 13 residues long. The CDR3 is CASSLRTAYGYTF. The CDR3 nucleotides read TGTGCCAGCAGTTTAAGGACAGCCTATGGCTACACCTTC.

The gene calls are TRBV2 and TRBJ2-5, with D maybe TRBD2 (6 bases). V lost 8 bases to trimming and J lost 5 bases, with 15 bases between them. Germline CDR1 SNHLY, CDR2 FYNNEI. There are 13 residues in the CDR3. The CDR3 nucleotides read TGTGCCAGCGGAGGGGCGGGCAGGGAGACCCAGTACTTC. This encodes CASGGAGRETQYF.

The sample holds a few counts of this clone. The chain uses TRBV7-9 and TRBJ1-5; D remains ambiguous. From germline, CDR1 is SEHNR and CDR2 FQNEAQ (reference sequence). The length of the CDR3 is 14 residues. V lost 1 base and J lost 0, with 4 bases in between. CDR3 sequence: CASSLDSSNQPQHF. The CDR3 DNA follows: TGTGCCAGCAGCTTAGACAGTAGCAATCAGCCCCAGCATTTT.

The chain recombines TRBV28 with TRBJ2-5; 10 bases line up with TRBD2. In germline, CDR1 is MDHEN, CDR2 SYDVKM. This CDR3 is 16 amino acids long. Unmatched junction bases numbered 7, after V lost 5 bases and J lost 1 base. The CDR3 loop is CASSAPSGGFQETQYF. The CDR3 coding sequence is TGTGCCAGCAGTGCCCCTAGCGGGGGTTTCCAAGAGACCCAGTACTTC.

V is TRBV4-1 and J is TRBJ1-3; D is unclear. The V gene's germline CDR1 is MGHRA and CDR2 YSYEKL. V gave up 4 bases and J gave up 0 bases, with 13 bases separating them. The CDR3 covers 16 residues. CDR3 DNA sequence: TGCGCCAGCAGCCCAACCACGGGATTCTCTGGAAACACCATATATTTT. Translating it yields CASSPTTGFSGNTIYF.

V and J are TRBV6-6 and TRBJ2-1; 7 bases fit TRBD2. The germline V gene encodes CDR1 MNHNY and CDR2 SVGAGI (reference sequence). Trimming took 6 bases from V and 8 from J; bases not matched to a gene: 10. This CDR3 spans 14 amino acids. The CDR3 region is CASSQTGREDEQFF. CDR3 DNA sequence: TGTGCCAGCAGCCAAACGGGGAGGGAGGATGAGCAGTTCTTC.

This chain connects TRBV5-6 to TRBJ1-6; 7 nucleotides align to TRBD1. The CDR3 has 14 amino acids. Looked up from germline, CDR1 is SGHDT and CDR2 is YYEEEE. Trimming cost V 3 bases and J 10 bases; bases outside gene matches: 7. CDR3 bases: TGTGCCAGCAGCTCCCGGGACAGACAATCACCCCTCCACTTT. Translation gives CASSSRDRQSPLHF.

There are a few counts of this clone. The chain combines TRBV7-2 with TRBJ1-5; D is undetermined. In germline, CDR1 is SGHTA, CDR2 FQGNSA. Trimming cost V 1 base and J 2 bases, with 6 bases left between them. The CDR3 length is 14 residues. CDR3 region: CASSLGQGNQPQHF. The CDR3 bases are TGTGCCAGCAGCTTAGGTCAGGGCAATCAGCCCCAGCATTTT.

The chain has TRBV2 and TRBJ2-5, with TRBD1 identical over 12 bases. In germline, CDR1 is SNHLY, CDR2 FYNNEI. Trimming took 6 bases from V and 11 from J; bases not matched to a gene: 10. The CDR3 loop spans 14 amino acids. Written as DNA, the CDR3 is TGTGCCAGCAGAACGGGACAGGGGGCCGGTGAGCAGTACTTC. This codes for CASRTGQGAGEQYF.

The rearrangement joins TRBV9 to TRBJ2-5; 10 nucleotides agree with TRBD1. In germline, CDR1 is SGDLS, CDR2 YYNGEE. CDR3 length: 15 residues. V lost 0 bases to trimming and J lost 6 bases; unmatched junction nucleotides: 5. CDR3 sequence reads: CASSVGQGARKTQYF. CDR3 DNA: TGTGCCAGCAGCGTAGGACAGGGGGCGCGGAAGACCCAGTACTTC.

The chain links TRBV5-1 to TRBJ2-5; 14 bases align to TRBD2. V lost 7 bases to trimming and J lost 3 bases; unmatched junction nucleotides: 5. Per germline, CDR1 SGHRS and CDR2 YFSETQ. The CDR3 loop spans 15 amino acids. The CDR3 region is CASRRGLAGEETQYF. CDR3 nucleotide sequence: TGCGCCAGCCGGAGGGGACTAGCGGGAGAAGAGACCCAGTACTTC.

The rearrangement links TRBV9 to TRBJ2-7; D is uncertain. Per germline, CDR1 SGDLS and CDR2 YYNGEE. The CDR3 consists of 14 residues. Trimming shortened V by 0 bases and J by 4 bases, and 11 bases separated the two germline ends. The CDR3, as DNA: TGTGCCAGCAGCGTAGCTGGCAGCGATTACGAGCAGTACTTC. Translation gives CASSVAGSDYEQYF. The whole variable domain, filled in from reference TRBV9 and TRBJ2-7, reads DSGVTQTPKHLITATGQRVTLRCSPRSGDLSVYWYQQSLDQGLQFLIQYYNGEERAKGNILERFSAQQFPDLHSELNLSSLELGDSALYFCASSVAGSDYEQYFGPGTRLTVT.

This clone was observed once. DNA for the CDR3: TGCGCCAGCAGCCCAGCCCCGCCGGGACAGGGTCGTTCACCCCTCCACTTT. Translating it yields CASSPAPPGQGRSPLHF. The chain recombines TRBV4-3 with TRBJ1-6, with 9 nucleotides matching TRBD1. Germline CDR1 and CDR2: LGHNA and YSLEER. Trimming at V came to 4 bases and at J to 9 bases, leaving 13 bases not matched to a gene. This CDR3 has 17 amino acids.

The rearrangement joins TRBV7-9 to TRBJ1-5; 8 nucleotides match TRBD1. CDR3 length: 14 amino acids. The germline CDR1 and CDR2 sequences are SEHNR and FQNEAQ (reference sequence). V was clipped by 8 bases and J by 4 bases; unmatched bases: 7. CDR3: CASRDRGPNQPQHF. In nucleotides, the CDR3 is TGTGCCAGCCGTGACAGGGGACCAAATCAGCCCCAGCATTTT.